What follows are 5 T cell receptor beta chains derived from one specimen sequenced in a study of T cells in Graves' hyperthyroidism and ophthalmopathy. The investigators amplified TCR beta CDR3 regions from RNA transcripts. During a first-round RT-PCR of the TCR CDR3, the HTBI primer set was used. TCRdb fed the multiplex PCR reads into MiXCR, producing one record per CDR3 protein. Of 800,000 or so distinct CDR3 sequences in the sample, over 35% were seen once. What was sequenced was blood. The receptors shown here come from a man aged 18 to 29 with Graves' hyperthyroidism.

The V gene is TRBV20-1, the J gene TRBJ1-4; D gene unclear. The CDR3 sequence is 14 residues long. The germline CDR1 and CDR2 sequences are DFQATT and SNEGSKA (reference sequence). CDR3 bases: TGCAGGGCGAACGGTGCTACAACTAATGAAAAACTGTTTTTT. It yields the protein CRANGATTNEKLFF.

Notes on this clonotype: A read error is possible here, since a much larger clone lies one base away. The rearrangement uses TRBV7-2 and TRBJ1-3; 9 bases agree with TRBD1. Trimming cost V 5 bases and J 5 bases; bases outside gene matches: 7. This CDR3 contains 15 residues. Germline V gene sequence: CDR1 SGHTA, CDR2 FQGNSA. As DNA, the CDR3 is TGTGCCAGCAGCCAAGGACAGGGGACTAGAAACACCATATATTTT. Translation gives CASSQGQGTRNTIYF.

At least ten counts were recorded for this clonotype. This chain joins TRBV2 and TRBJ1-1, with 7 nucleotides matching TRBD1. The CDR3 extends over 14 amino acids. Germline assignment: CDR1 SNHLY and CDR2 FYNNEI. V lost 7 bases, J lost 1 base, and 6 bases stayed unmatched. CDR3 DNA: TGTGCCAGCATAAAGGGACAGAAGAACACTGAAGCTTTCTTT. Translation: CASIKGQKNTEAFF.

This clonotype has a count of ten or more. One end of the junction varies from germline; a read error may be responsible. The CDR3 region is CASSLEGNSNQPQHF. The CDR3 nucleotides read TGTGCCAGCAGCTTAGAGGGGAATAGCAATCAGCCCCAGCATTTT. This chain connects TRBV5-1 to TRBJ1-5; perhaps TRBD1 as D (5 bases). CDR3 length equals 15 residues. CDR1 is SGHRS, CDR2 YFSETQ, per germline.

This clonotype has ten or more counts. This CDR3 is CASSLVGANTEAFF. The DNA for the CDR3 is TGTGCCAGCAGCTTGGTAGGGGCGAACACTGAAGCTTTCTTT. The chain employs TRBV7-2 and TRBJ1-1; tentative D call: TRBD1 (5 bases). This CDR3 has 14 amino acids. CDR1 is SGHTA, CDR2 FQGNSA, per germline. Trimming stripped 3 bases from V and 1 base from J, with 9 bases between.